These 18 T cell receptor beta chains originate from one sample sequenced in a study of cytomegalovirus exposure and HLA in healthy donors. This PCR relied on a set of 60 Vbeta primers and 13 Jbeta primers. The data were produced by immunoSEQ multiplex PCR, yet TCRdb's version contains in-frame clones alone and is incomplete. The listing contains some 160,000 clones. The sample comprised PBMCs. These receptors all stem from a young man in good health and CMV-seronegative.

The V call is TRBV19, the J call TRBJ2-7; D possibly corresponds to TRBD2 (5 bases). V shed 5 bases and J shed 2 bases, with 10 bases lying between them. This CDR3 region has 13 residues. CDR1 LNHDA and CDR2 SQIVND come from the germline V gene (reference sequence). CDR3 in amino acids: CASSQLATYEQYF. CDR3 DNA: TGTGCCAGTAGTCAGTTAGCGACCTACGAGCAGTACTTC.

The V gene is TRBV28, the J gene TRBJ2-7; 10 bases line up with TRBD2. With V trimmed by 6 bases and J by 1 base, 3 bases remained unmatched. The germline V gene encodes CDR1 MDHEN and CDR2 SYDVKM. CDR3 length: 14 residues. The CDR3 sequence: CASRGTSASYEQYF. The CDR3 bases are TGTGCCAGCAGGGGGACTAGCGCGTCCTACGAGCAGTACTTC.

V usage is TRBV5-1 and J usage is TRBJ2-1; 7 positions match TRBD2. This CDR3 has 15 amino acids. The V gene end was trimmed by 2 bases and the J gene end by 5 bases; junction bases not matched to a gene: 7. Germline V gives CDR1 SGHRS, CDR2 YFSETQ. The CDR3 nucleotides are TGCGCCAGCAGCTTTCCCAGCGGGAACGACAATGAGCAGTTCTTC. This encodes CASSFPSGNDNEQFF.

The V call is TRBV19, the J call TRBJ2-1; tentatively, D is TRBD2 (5 bases). Trimming pared 6 bases from V and 4 bases from J, leaving 13 bases between. The CDR3 has 14 residues. The germline V gene encodes CDR1 LNHDA and CDR2 SQIVND (reference sequence). Here the CDR3 DNA reads TGTGCCAGTAGATGGTCTAGCCGGTACAATGAGCAGTTCTTC. This gives the protein CASRWSSRYNEQFF.

CDR3 in amino acids: CASSVGTGGGKEQYF. CDR3 coding DNA: TGTGCCAGCAGCGTTGGGACAGGGGGCGGGAAGGAGCAGTACTTC. The chain joins TRBV6-1 to TRBJ2-7; TRBD1 agrees at 12 bases. The V and J ends lost 6 bases and 7 bases, in that order; junction bases with no gene match: 10. Germline V CDR1 and CDR2: MNHNS, SASEGT. This CDR3 has 15 residues.

The rearrangement links TRBV19 to TRBJ2-1; TRBD1 agrees at 9 bases. Per the germline V gene, CDR1 is LNHDA and CDR2 is SQIVND (reference sequence). V trimming: 5 bases; J trimming: 10 bases; junction bases outside the gene matches: 6. This CDR3 contains 13 residues. CDR3 nucleotides: TGTGCCAGTAGTCAAGGGACAGGGCCCGAGCAGTTCTTC. Its translation is CASSQGTGPEQFF.

V is TRBV7-6 and J is TRBJ2-7, with unresolved D. CDR3 length: 13 amino acids. Trimming cost V 6 bases and J 6 bases, with 15 bases left between them. Germline CDR1 SGHVS, CDR2 FNYEAQ. This CDR3 is CASRQISKVEQYF. In DNA, the CDR3 is TGTGCCAGCAGGCAGATCTCCAAAGTCGAGCAGTACTTC.

The V call is TRBV2, the J call TRBJ1-2, with a possible D match to TRBD1 (5 bases). Germline assignment: CDR1 SNHLY and CDR2 FYNNEI. The CDR3 has 13 amino acids. Trimming took 4 bases from V and 8 from J, leaving 14 bases between them. CDR3 residues: CASSVGEAWGYTF. The DNA for the CDR3 is TGTGCCAGCAGTGTGGGGGAGGCTTGGGGCTACACCTTC.

The chain carries TRBV5-8 and TRBJ1-4, with a possible D match to TRBD1 (6 bases). The CDR3 is 16 amino acids. Germline V CDR1 and CDR2: SGHTS, YDEGEE. Trimming removed 3 bases at V and 8 bases at J, with 20 bases between. In nucleotides, the CDR3 is TGTGCCAGCAGCTCATTCGGCCAGGGGCTTAGGGAAAAACTGTTTTTT. It yields the protein CASSSFGQGLREKLFF.

This chain connects TRBV6-5 to TRBJ2-7; 10 bases line up with TRBD1. CDR1 MNHEY and CDR2 SVGAGI come from the germline V gene. The CDR3 runs to 14 residues. Germline trimming cut 2 bases from V and 5 bases from J; bases unmatched to any gene: 3. CDR3 DNA: TGTGCCAGCAGTTACGACAGGGGGCAACACGAGCAGTACTTC. This sequence encodes CASSYDRGQHEQYF.

V gene TRBV9 combines with J gene TRBJ1-3; no firm D call. CDR3 size: 14 residues. V dropped 1 base and J dropped 3 bases, with 8 bases sitting between them. Per the germline V gene, CDR1 is SGDLS and CDR2 is YYNGEE. The CDR3 here is CASSVIPRGNTIYF. In DNA form, the CDR3 reads TGTGCCAGCAGCGTAATCCCCCGTGGAAACACCATATATTTT.

The chain uses TRBV5-1 and TRBJ2-1; 16 positions match TRBD2. The CDR3 consists of 19 residues. The germline CDR1 and CDR2 sequences are SGHRS and YFSETQ. V was pared by 0 bases and J by 2 bases, with 5 bases of the junction left unmatched. CDR3 bases: TGCGCCAGCAGCTTGGCGGGACTAGCGGGAGGGATCCCCTACAATGAGCAGTTCTTC. Its translation: CASSLAGLAGGIPYNEQFF.

The chain combines TRBV28 with TRBJ2-7, with D possibly being TRBD1 (5 bases). V was cut by 4 bases and J by 7 bases, with 11 bases left in between. This CDR3 spans 12 amino acids. Germline values: CDR1 MDHEN, CDR2 SYDVKM. CDR3 in DNA: TGTGCCAGCAGTTCCCAGGGCTTAGAGCAGTACTTC. It is translated as CASSSQGLEQYF.

DNA for the CDR3: TGTGCCAGCAGCCAAGACGGGGGGGGAGCTTTCTTT. It translates to CASSQDGGGAFF. The chain has TRBV4-2 and TRBJ1-1, with D perhaps TRBD1 (5 bases). The CDR3 sequence is 12 residues long. The V and J ends lost 0 bases and 10 bases respectively, with 9 bases between them. Germline CDR1 is LGHNA and CDR2 is YNFKEQ.

The chain combines TRBV5-6 with TRBJ2-1; TRBD2 agrees at 11 bases. V lost 2 bases, J lost 9 bases, and 4 bases stayed unmatched. CDR1 is SGHDT, CDR2 YYEEEE, per germline. The length of the CDR3 is 14 residues. CDR3 sequence reads: CASSLLAGVGEQFF. The CDR3 nucleotides read TGTGCCAGCAGCTTACTAGCGGGAGTAGGTGAGCAGTTCTTC.

The V call is TRBV7-9, the J call TRBJ1-5; the match to TRBD1 covers 7 bases. The CDR3 spans 14 residues. V lost 0 bases, J lost 7 bases, and 3 bases stayed unmatched. CDR1 is SEHNR, CDR2 FQNEAQ, per germline (reference sequence). CDR3 in amino acids: CASSLAGGIQPQHF. The DNA of the CDR3 is TGTGCCAGCAGCTTAGCAGGGGGCATACAGCCCCAGCATTTT.

The chain has TRBV10-2 and TRBJ1-2; 9 bases match TRBD1. The V gene's germline CDR1 is WSHSY and CDR2 SAAADI. The CDR3 is 17 residues long. The V segment lost 3 bases and the J segment 3 bases; nucleotides outside the gene matches: 11. CDR3 DNA sequence: TGCGCCAGCAGTGATATCCCACAGGGGGCGGGGTACTATGGCTACACCTTC. Amino acid sequence: CASSDIPQGAGYYGYTF.

CDR3 in amino acids: CASRGDSLYGYTF. Written as DNA, the CDR3 is TGTGCCAGCAGAGGGGACAGTCTCTATGGCTACACCTTC. The chain is built from TRBV2 and TRBJ1-2; 7 nucleotides agree with TRBD1. The CDR3 loop spans 13 amino acids. Looked up from germline, CDR1 is SNHLY and CDR2 is FYNNEI. The V gene end was trimmed by 6 bases and the J gene end by 4 bases; junction bases not matched to a gene: 5. Using reference TRBV2 and TRBJ1-2 for the parts outside the CDR3, the full variable domain is EPEVTQTPSHQVTQMGQEVILRCVPISNHLYFYWYRQILGQKVEFLVSFYNNEISEKSEIFDDQFSVERPDGSNFTLKIRSTKLEDSAMYFCASRGDSLYGYTFGSGTRLTVV.